These 14 T cell receptor beta chains share one sample of origin, sequenced in a study of blood T cell repertoires in COVID-19. The method was immunoSEQ multiplex PCR; TCRdb's version includes in-frame clones alone and lacks a portion of them. In the table there are hundreds of thousands of clones, about 90% of which are singletons. Material: peripheral blood. These receptors were taken from a woman between 55 and 75 years old with COVID-19, enrolled during active disease.

For the CDR3, the DNA is TGTGCCAGTAGTATCGAGCGACCTTCCGCCGGGGATAGCAATCAGCCCCAGCATTTT. Translated: CASSIERPSAGDSNQPQHF. The chain carries TRBV19 and TRBJ1-5; unclear D gene. Germline CDR1 LNHDA, CDR2 SQIVND (reference sequence). The CDR3 is 19 residues long. V was cut by 3 bases and J by 0 bases, with 21 bases left in between.

The gene calls are TRBV3-1 (or the pseudogene TRBV3-2) and TRBJ1-2; 11 positions agree with TRBD1. This CDR3 contains 14 residues. The V gene's germline CDR1 is LGHDT and CDR2 YNNKEL (reference sequence). J gave up 6 bases and V 6 bases, and 6 bases lay outside the gene matches. CDR3 sequence (DNA): TGTGCCAGCAGGGACAGGGGGCTCCGCCATGGCTACACCTTC. Its protein product is CASRDRGLRHGYTF.

This clone was seen once. This chain uses TRBV28 with TRBJ1-2, with 8 positions matching TRBD1. V shed 6 bases and J 7 bases; nucleotides not matched to a gene: 7. CDR1 and CDR2 from the germline V gene are MDHEN and SYDVKM. This CDR3 has 13 amino acids. The CDR3 sequence: CASRPDRVGGYTF. CDR3 sequence (DNA): TGTGCCAGCAGACCGGACAGGGTAGGTGGCTACACCTTC.

The chain recombines TRBV28 with TRBJ1-1, with D possibly matching TRBD1 (6 bases). CDR1 MDHEN and CDR2 SYDVKM come from the germline V gene. Trimming removed 0 bases from V and 1 base from J, with 12 bases in between. This CDR3 has 16 amino acids. The CDR3 sequence: CASSLWRTGRNTEAFF. In DNA form, the CDR3 reads TGTGCCAGCAGTTTATGGAGAACAGGGAGGAACACTGAAGCTTTCTTT. Full variable domain (rest looked up from reference TRBV28 and TRBJ1-1): DVKVTQSSRYLVKRTGEKVFLECVQDMDHENMFWYRQDPGLGLRLIYFSYDVKMKEKGDIPEGYSVSREKKERFSLILESASTNQTSMYLCASSLWRTGRNTEAFFGQGTRLTVV.

V usage is TRBV14 and J usage is TRBJ1-1; D remains ambiguous. V was clipped by 4 bases and J by 11 bases, with 20 bases between them. The germline V gene has CDR1 SGHDN and CDR2 FVKESK. The CDR3 runs to 14 residues. Here the CDR3 DNA reads TGTGCCAGCAGCCGGTACGGCACCGCCATGGAGGCTTTCTTT. Amino acids: CASSRYGTAMEAFF. The complete variable domain, with remaining parts taken from reference TRBV14 and TRBJ1-1, reads EAGVTQFPSHSVIEKGQTVTLRCDPISGHDNLYWYRRVMGKEIKFLLHFVKESKQDESGMPNNRFLAERTGGTYSTLKVQPAELEDSGVYFCASSRYGTAMEAFFGQGTRLTVV.

The V call is TRBV5-1, the J call TRBJ2-1, with unresolved D. The germline V gene has CDR1 SGHRS and CDR2 YFSETQ. This CDR3 is 14 amino acids long. Trimming stripped 5 bases from V and 1 base from J, with 10 bases between. Here the CDR3 DNA reads TGCGCCAGCAGTCTTCAGGCGTCCTACAATGAGCAGTTCTTC. It codes for CASSLQASYNEQFF. The full variable domain, in which reference TRBV5-1 and TRBJ2-1 provide the parts outside the CDR3, is KAGVTQTPRYLIKTRGQQVTLSCSPISGHRSVSWYQQTPGQGLQFLFEYFSETQRNKGNFPGRFSGRQFSNSRSEMNVSTLELGDSALYLCASSLQASYNEQFFGPGTRLTVL.

The rearrangement uses TRBV9 and TRBJ2-1, with 9 bases lining up with TRBD2. Trimming at V came to 7 bases and at J to 8 bases, leaving 4 bases not matched to a gene. CDR3 length: 12 amino acids. CDR1 SGDLS and CDR2 YYNGEE come from the germline V gene. For the CDR3, the DNA is TGTGCCAGCGGGCGGGGGGGCCATGAGCAGTTCTTC. This gives the protein CASGRGGHEQFF.

The CDR3 loop is CASSYEREDEQFF. The CDR3 region has the DNA TGTGCCAGCAGCTACGAAAGGGAGGATGAGCAGTTCTTC. The chain joins TRBV7-3 to TRBJ2-1, with a possible D match to TRBD2 (6 bases). Germline values: CDR1 SGHTA, CDR2 FQGTGA. The V end lost 4 bases, the J end lost 8 bases, and 12 bases lay between the germline ends. The length of the CDR3 is 13 residues.

The chain links TRBV6-5 to TRBJ2-3; D is perhaps TRBD1 (5 bases). This CDR3 region has 11 residues. Germline V gives CDR1 MNHEY, CDR2 SVGAGI. With 9 bases removed from V and 4 bases from J, the gap between germline ends came to 8 bases. The CDR3 protein is CASRQSDTQYF. DNA of the CDR3: TGTGCCAGTAGACAGTCAGATACGCAGTATTTT.

The chain carries TRBV19 and TRBJ2-3; 7 nucleotides match TRBD2. The trim removed 6 bases at V and 1 base at J, leaving 4 bases unmatched. The CDR3 runs 14 residues. Germline V gives CDR1 LNHDA, CDR2 SQIVND (reference sequence). The DNA of the CDR3 is TGTGCCAGTAGGGGGAGGGGACGCACAGATACGCAGTATTTT. It encodes CASRGRGRTDTQYF.

The rearrangement joins TRBV5-1 to TRBJ2-5, with 9 nucleotides matching TRBD1. J lost 5 bases, V lost 6 bases, and 8 bases had no gene match. From germline, CDR1 is SGHRS and CDR2 YFSETQ. This CDR3 has 14 amino acids. The CDR3 nucleotides read TGCGCCAGCATCCCCGGGACAGGGCAGGAGACCCAGTACTTC. This encodes CASIPGTGQETQYF.

The rearrangement uses TRBV11-1 and TRBJ2-1, with D perhaps TRBD2 (6 bases). Per germline, CDR1 SGHAT and CDR2 FQDESV (reference sequence). Trimming cost V 6 bases and J 9 bases, with 15 bases left between them. The CDR3 contains 13 residues. CDR3 loop: CASSHSRGTEQFF. CDR3 DNA: TGTGCCAGCAGTCACAGTCGGGGGACTGAGCAGTTCTTC.

The gene calls are TRBV29-1 and TRBJ1-3; the D gene is possibly TRBD1 (5 bases). V lost 0 bases and J lost 2, with 8 bases in between. CDR1 is SQVTM, CDR2 ANQGSEA, per germline. The CDR3 contains 14 residues. CDR3 in amino acids: CSVEEARAGNTIYF. The DNA of the CDR3 is TGCAGCGTTGAAGAGGCCAGGGCTGGAAACACCATATATTTT.

This clone showed up just a few times. The chain carries TRBV6-2 or TRBV6-3 and TRBJ1-2; possibly TRBD1 for D (5 bases). CDR1 is MNHEY and CDR2 is SVGEGT in the germline V gene. V lost 0 bases and J lost 5, with 13 bases in between. There are 15 residues in the CDR3. CDR3 coding DNA: TGTGCCAGCAGTTACTCGATGCAGGGCGCGTATGGCTACACCTTC. It is translated as CASSYSMQGAYGYTF.